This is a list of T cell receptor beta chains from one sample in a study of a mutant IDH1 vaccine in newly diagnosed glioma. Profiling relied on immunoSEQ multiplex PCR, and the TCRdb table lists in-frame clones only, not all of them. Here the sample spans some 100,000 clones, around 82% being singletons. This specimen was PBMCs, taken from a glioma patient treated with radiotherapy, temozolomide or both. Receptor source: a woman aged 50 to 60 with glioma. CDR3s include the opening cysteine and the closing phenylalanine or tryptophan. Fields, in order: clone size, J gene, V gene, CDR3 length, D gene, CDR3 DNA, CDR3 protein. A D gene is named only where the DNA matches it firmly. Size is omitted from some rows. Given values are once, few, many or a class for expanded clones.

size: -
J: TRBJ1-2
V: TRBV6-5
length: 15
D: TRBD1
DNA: TGTGCCAGCAGTTACGTGGGACAGGGTCTCTATGGCTACACCTTC
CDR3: CASSYVGQGLYGYTF

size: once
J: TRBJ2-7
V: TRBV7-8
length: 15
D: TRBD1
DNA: TGTGCCAGCAGCTCCTCAGGGGGCGGTCCCTACGAGCAGTACTTC
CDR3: CASSSSGGGPYEQYF

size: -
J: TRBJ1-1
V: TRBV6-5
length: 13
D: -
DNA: TGTGCCACTATGGACAGTTTGAACACTGAAGCTTTCTTT
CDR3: CATMDSLNTEAFF

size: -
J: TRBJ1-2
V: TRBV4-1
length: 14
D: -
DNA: TGCGCCAGCAGTAGGCAGGACACAACCTATGGCTACACCTTC
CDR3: CASSRQDTTYGYTF

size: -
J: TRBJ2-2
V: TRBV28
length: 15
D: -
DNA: TGTGCCAGCAGTTTACCCCTCGCGAACACCGGGGAGCTGTTTTTT
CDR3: CASSLPLANTGELFF

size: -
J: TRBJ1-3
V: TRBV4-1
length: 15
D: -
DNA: TGCGCCAGCAGCGTCGGGGCAGGGGTCGGAAACACCATATATTTT
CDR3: CASSVGAGVGNTIYF

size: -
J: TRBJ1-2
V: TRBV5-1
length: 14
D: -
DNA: TGCGCCAGCTTGCCGGGTAGCTCTAACTATGGCTACACCTTC
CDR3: CASLPGSSNYGYTF

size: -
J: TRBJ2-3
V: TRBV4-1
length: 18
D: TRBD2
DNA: TGCGCCAGCAGCCAAGAAGAAGGGACTAGCGGGTTAACAGATACGCAGTATTTT
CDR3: CASSQEEGTSGLTDTQYF

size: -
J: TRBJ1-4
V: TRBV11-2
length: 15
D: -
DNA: TGTGCCAGCATTCCAGGGGTAACAACTAATGAAAAACTGTTTTTT
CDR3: CASIPGVTTNEKLFF

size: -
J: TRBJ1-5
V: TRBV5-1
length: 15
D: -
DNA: TGCGCCAGCAGCCCGGGGACCACGAGCAATCAGCCCCAGCATTTT
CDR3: CASSPGTTSNQPQHF

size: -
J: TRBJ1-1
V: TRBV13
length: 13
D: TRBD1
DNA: TGTGCCAGCAGCTTGAGGGGGCGGACTGAAGCTTTCTTT
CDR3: CASSLRGRTEAFF

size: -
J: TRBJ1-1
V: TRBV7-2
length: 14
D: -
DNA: TGTGCCAGCAGCCTCACGGACAGGAACACTGAAGCTTTCTTT
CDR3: CASSLTDRNTEAFF

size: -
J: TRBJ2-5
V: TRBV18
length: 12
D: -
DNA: TGTGCCAGCTCACCATTTCGGGAGACCCAGTACTTC
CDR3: CASSPFRETQYF

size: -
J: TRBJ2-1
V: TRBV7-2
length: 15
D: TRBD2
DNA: TGTGCCAGCAGCTTAGGACTAGCGGAAGTCAAGGAGCAGTTCTTC
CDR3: CASSLGLAEVKEQFF

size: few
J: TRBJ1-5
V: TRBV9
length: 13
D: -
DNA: TGTGCCAGCAGCGCCAGTACGGCCCAGCCCCAGCATTTT
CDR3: CASSASTAQPQHF

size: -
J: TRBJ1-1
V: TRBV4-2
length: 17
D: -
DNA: TGTGCCAGCAGCCAAGATCAGGGGCGCGGTTGGCCAGCCTTGGCTTTCTTT
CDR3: CASSQDQGRGWPALAFF

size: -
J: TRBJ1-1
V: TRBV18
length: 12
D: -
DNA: TGTGCCAGCTCACAGGACAGTGGGGAAGCTTTCTTT
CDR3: CASSQDSGEAFF

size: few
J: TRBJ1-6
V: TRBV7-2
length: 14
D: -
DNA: TGTGCCAGCAGCCCGGGCCCGGAGAATTCACCCCTCCACTTT
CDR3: CASSPGPENSPLHF

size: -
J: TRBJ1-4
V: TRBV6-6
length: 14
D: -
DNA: TGTGCCAGCACTCCGGACAGAACGACCTCCAAACTGTTTTTT
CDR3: CASTPDRTTSKLFF

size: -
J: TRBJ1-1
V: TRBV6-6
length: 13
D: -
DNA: TGTGCCAGCAGTTACTCGATGGGCACTGAAGCTTTCTTT
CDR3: CASSYSMGTEAFF

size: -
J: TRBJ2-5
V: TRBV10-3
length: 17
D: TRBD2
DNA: TGTGCCATCAGAGGTGGGACTAGCGGGGGGTATGGGGAGACCCAGTACTTC
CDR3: CAIRGGTSGGYGETQYF

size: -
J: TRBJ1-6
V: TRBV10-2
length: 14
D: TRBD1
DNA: TGCGCCAGCGGGGGACAGGGAGGCAATTCACCCCTCCACTTT
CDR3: CASGGQGGNSPLHF

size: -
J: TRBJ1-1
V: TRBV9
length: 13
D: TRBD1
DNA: TGTGCCACCGACAGGGGGCCGGGCACTGAAGCTTTCTTT
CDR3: CATDRGPGTEAFF

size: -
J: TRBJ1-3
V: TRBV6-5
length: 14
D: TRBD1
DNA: TGTGCCAGCAGTCGCGGACAGGATGGAAACACCATATATTTT
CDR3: CASSRGQDGNTIYF

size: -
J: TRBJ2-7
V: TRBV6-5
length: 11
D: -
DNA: TGTGCCAGCAGCTCTCTCTACGAGCAGTACTTC
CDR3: CASSSLYEQYF

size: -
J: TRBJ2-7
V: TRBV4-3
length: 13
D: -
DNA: TGCGCCAGCAGCCAAGATCGGACGGGCGAGCAGTACTTC
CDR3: CASSQDRTGEQYF

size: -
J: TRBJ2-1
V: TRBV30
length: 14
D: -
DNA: TGTGCCTGGAACCCGAGGGCCGCGGGCAATGAGCAGTTCTTC
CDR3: CAWNPRAAGNEQFF

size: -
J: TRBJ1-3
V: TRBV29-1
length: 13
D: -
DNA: TGCAGCGTTGTTTGGGGTTCTGGAAACACCATATATTTT
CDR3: CSVVWGSGNTIYF

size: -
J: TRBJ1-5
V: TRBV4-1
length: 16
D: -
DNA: TGCGCCAGCAGCCAAGGTTTGGCAGCTAGCAATCAGCCCCAGCATTTT
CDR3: CASSQGLAASNQPQHF

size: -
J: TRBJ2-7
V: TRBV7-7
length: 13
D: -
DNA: TGTGCTAGCAGCCCGGGACTGACTCGCGAGCAGTACTTC
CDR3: CASSPGLTREQYF

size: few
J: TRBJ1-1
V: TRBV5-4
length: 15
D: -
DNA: TGTGCCAGCAGCTTAACCAGGGCTTTGAACACTGAAGCTTTCTTT
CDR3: CASSLTRALNTEAFF

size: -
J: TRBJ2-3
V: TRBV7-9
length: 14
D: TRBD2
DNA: TGTGCCAGCGCAAGGCGGGGGAGCACAGATACGCAGTATTTT
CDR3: CASARRGSTDTQYF

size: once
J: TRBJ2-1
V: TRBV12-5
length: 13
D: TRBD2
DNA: TGTGCTAGTGGGCTGGGACTAGTCAATGAGCAGTTCTTC
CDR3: CASGLGLVNEQFF

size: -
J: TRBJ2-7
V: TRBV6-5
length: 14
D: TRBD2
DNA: TGTGCCAGCACCCAAAGCGGGGGCCAGAGGGAGCAGTACTTC
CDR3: CASTQSGGQREQYF

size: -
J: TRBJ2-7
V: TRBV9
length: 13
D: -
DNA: TGTGCCAGCAGCGCAACCCCCCCCTCCGAGCAGTACTTC
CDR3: CASSATPPSEQYF

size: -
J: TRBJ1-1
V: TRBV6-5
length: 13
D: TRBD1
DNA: TGTGCCAGCAGTTCGACAGGGATAGGGGGAGCTTTCTTT
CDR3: CASSSTGIGGAFF

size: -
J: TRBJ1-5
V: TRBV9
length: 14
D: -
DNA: TGTGCCAGCAGCGTAGGAGGATTAAATCAGCCCCAGCATTTT
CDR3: CASSVGGLNQPQHF

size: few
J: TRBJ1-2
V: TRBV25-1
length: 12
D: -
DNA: TGTGCCAGCAGTGACGGCGGGGATGGCTACACCTTC
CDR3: CASSDGGDGYTF

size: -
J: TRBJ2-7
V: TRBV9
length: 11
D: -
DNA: TGTGCCAGCGGGGGAGTAAGCGAGCAGTACTTC
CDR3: CASGGVSEQYF

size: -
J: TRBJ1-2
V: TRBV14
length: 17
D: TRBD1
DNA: TGTGCCAGCAGCCAAGATCACCCGGGACAGGGGGGTTATGGCTACACCTTC
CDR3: CASSQDHPGQGGYGYTF